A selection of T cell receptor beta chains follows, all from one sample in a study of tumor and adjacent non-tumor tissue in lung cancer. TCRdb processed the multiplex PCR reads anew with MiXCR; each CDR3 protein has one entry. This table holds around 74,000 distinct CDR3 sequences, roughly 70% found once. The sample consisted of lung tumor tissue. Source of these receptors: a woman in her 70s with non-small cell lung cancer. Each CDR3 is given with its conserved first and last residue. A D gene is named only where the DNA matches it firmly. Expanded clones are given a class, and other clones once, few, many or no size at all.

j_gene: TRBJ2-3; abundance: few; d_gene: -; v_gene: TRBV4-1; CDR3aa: CASSQVSLRDPRTDTQYF; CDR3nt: TGCGCCAGCAGCCAAGTAAGTCTCCGGGACCCTCGCACAGATACGCAGTATTTT
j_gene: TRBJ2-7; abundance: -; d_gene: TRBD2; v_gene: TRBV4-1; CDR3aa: CASSPGIDPGLAGVYEQYF; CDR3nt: TGCGCCAGCAGCCCAGGGATAGACCCGGGACTAGCGGGAGTCTACGAACAGTACTTC
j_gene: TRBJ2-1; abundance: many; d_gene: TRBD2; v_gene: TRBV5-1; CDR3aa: CASSLETSAHEQFF; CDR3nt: TGCGCCAGCAGCTTGGAGACTAGCGCGCATGAGCAGTTCTTC
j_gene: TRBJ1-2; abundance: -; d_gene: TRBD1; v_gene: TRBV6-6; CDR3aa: CASSYAAGQRADGYTF; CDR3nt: TGTGCCAGCAGTTACGCGGCGGGACAGAGGGCTGATGGCTACACCTTC
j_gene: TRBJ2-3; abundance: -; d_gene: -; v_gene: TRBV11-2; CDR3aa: CAGSLDQVYRDGVF; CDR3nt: TGTGCCGGCAGCTTAGATCAAGTCTATCGGGATGGAGTTTTT
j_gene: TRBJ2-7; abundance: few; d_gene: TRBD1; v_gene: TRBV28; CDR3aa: CVSSHRGRGYEQYF; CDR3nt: TGTGTCAGCAGTCACAGGGGGCGAGGGTACGAGCAGTACTTC
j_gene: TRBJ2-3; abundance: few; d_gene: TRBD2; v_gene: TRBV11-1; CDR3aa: CASSPGLAGADKDTQYF; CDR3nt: TGTGCAAGCAGTCCCGGACTAGCGGGAGCCGACAAAGATACGCAGTATTTT
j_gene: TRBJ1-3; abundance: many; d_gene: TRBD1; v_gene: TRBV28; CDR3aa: CASSSTGVSGNTIYF; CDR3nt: TGTGCCAGCAGCTCCACAGGGGTCTCTGGAAACACCATATATTTT
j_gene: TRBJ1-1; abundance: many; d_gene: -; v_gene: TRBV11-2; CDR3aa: CASSLLSGRNPEAFF; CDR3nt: TGTGCCAGCAGCTTATTGTCGGGGAGGAACCCTGAAGCTTTCTTT
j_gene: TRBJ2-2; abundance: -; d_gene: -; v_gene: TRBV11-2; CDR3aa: CDSSVGGTGELFF; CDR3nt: TGTGACAGCAGCGTCGGAGGGACGGGGGAGCTGTTTTTT
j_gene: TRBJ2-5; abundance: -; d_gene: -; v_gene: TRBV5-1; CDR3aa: CASSAVVGTQETQYF; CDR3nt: TGCGCCAGCAGCGCGGTGGTGGGGACGCAAGAGACCCAGTACTTC
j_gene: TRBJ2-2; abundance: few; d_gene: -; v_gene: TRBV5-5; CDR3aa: CASSLVSGELLF; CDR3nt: TGTGCCAGCAGTTTGGTGTCCGGGGAGCTGCTTTTT
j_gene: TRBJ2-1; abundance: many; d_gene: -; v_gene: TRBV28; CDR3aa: CASSFTRKNYNEQFF; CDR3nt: TGTGCCAGCAGTTTTACTAGGAAGAACTACAATGAGCAGTTCTTC
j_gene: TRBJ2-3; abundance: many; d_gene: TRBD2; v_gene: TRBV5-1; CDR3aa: CASSRSSGSSTDTQYF; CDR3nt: TGCGCCAGCAGCAGGTCTAGCGGGTCTAGCACAGATACGCAGTATTTT
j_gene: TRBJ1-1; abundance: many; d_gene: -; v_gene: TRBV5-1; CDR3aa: CASSLVGAGNTEAFF; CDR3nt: TGCGCCAGCAGCTTGGTAGGAGCGGGGAACACTGAAGCTTTCTTT
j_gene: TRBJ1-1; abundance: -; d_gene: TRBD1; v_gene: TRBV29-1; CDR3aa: CGGLGGQELEAFF; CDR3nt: TGCGGCGGATTAGGGGGACAGGAACTTGAAGCTTTCTTT
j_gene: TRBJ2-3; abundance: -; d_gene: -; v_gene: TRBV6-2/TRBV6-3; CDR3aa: CASSRESIDMQYF; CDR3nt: TGTGCCAGCAGCCGAGAGAGCATAGATATGCAGTATTTT